This T cell receptor beta chain is drawn from a study of T cell changes during pregnancy in multiple sclerosis. This clone has a handful of counts. The germline gives CDR1 SGDLS, CDR2 YYNGEE. The CDR3 is 14 amino acids. V gave up 1 base and J gave up 3 bases; unmatched junction bases: 3. Repertoires were generated with immunoSEQ multiplex PCR, while TCRdb's copy carries only in-frame clones and drops some. This repertoire shows approximately 50,000 clones, about nine tenths found once; its top ten account for approximately 10%. The chain is built from TRBV9 and TRBJ2-7; 8 bases line up with TRBD2. The material was CD8+ T cells from peripheral blood mononuclear cells, obtained after pregnancy. This receptor was obtained from a female donor with multiple sclerosis, enrolled in a pregnancy study. CDR3 residues: CASSVSGGFYEQYF. CDR3 bases: TGTGCCAGCAGCGTAAGCGGGGGTTTCTACGAGCAGTACTTC. Using reference TRBV9 and TRBJ2-7 for the parts outside the CDR3, the full variable domain is DSGVTQTPKHLITATGQRVTLRCSPRSGDLSVYWYQQSLDQGLQFLIQYYNGEERAKGNILERFSAQQFPDLHSELNLSSLELGDSALYFCASSVSGGFYEQYFGPGTRLTVT.